Below, 21 T cell receptor beta chains from the same sample are listed, as sequenced in a study of CD8 T cells in Susac syndrome. An amount of RNA that ranged from roughly 0.45 to 1 ug was reverse transcribed with random hexamers. MiXCR, applied by TCRdb to the immunoSEQ multiplex PCR reads, yields one record per CDR3 protein. The data contain around 120,000 distinct CDR3 sequences, 85% to 95% of them singletons. Sequencing input: CD4+ T cells from PBMCs. Source of these receptors: a human donor with multiple sclerosis.

The CDR3 region has the DNA TGTGCCAGCGGTTCGGGTGCAACAGGGGAAGCTTTCTTT. It is translated as CASGSGATGEAFF. J is TRBJ1-1 and V is TRBV7-2, with TRBD1 as a possible D gene (6 bases). CDR1 is SGHTA, CDR2 FQGNSA, per germline. V was clipped by 8 bases and J by 8 bases, with 18 bases between them. The CDR3 runs to 13 residues.

The V call is TRBV19, the J call TRBJ2-7, with D possibly TRBD1 on 5 matching bases. V lost 4 bases and J lost 2, with 12 bases in between. This CDR3 comprises 14 residues. CDR1 is LNHDA and CDR2 is SQIVND in the germline V gene (reference sequence). CDR3 region: CASSTDDSAYEQYF. The DNA of the CDR3 is TGTGCCAGTAGTACGGACGACAGCGCCTACGAGCAGTACTTC.

The J gene is TRBJ2-3, the V gene TRBV7-2, with D perhaps matching TRBD1 or TRBD2 (5 bases each). The CDR3 is 17 residues long. The V end was cut by 5 bases, the J end by 3 bases, with 21 bases between. Germline assignment: CDR1 SGHTA and CDR2 FQGNSA. The CDR3 bases are TGTGCCAGCAGCCTCCGCCGTGGGGACGGGCGAACAGATACGCAGTATTTT. It yields the protein CASSLRRGDGRTDTQYF.

The chain carries TRBV29-1 and TRBJ2-7; D might be TRBD2 (5 bases). Trimming took off 3 bases at V and 6 bases at J, with 9 bases between the two ends. The CDR3 extends over 11 amino acids. Germline assignment: CDR1 SQVTM and CDR2 ANQGSEA. The CDR3 region is CSVDQGGEQYF. CDR3 DNA sequence: TGCAGCGTTGATCAAGGAGGCGAGCAGTACTTC.

This chain uses TRBV29-1 with TRBJ2-3, with 9 bases identical to TRBD2. Germline CDR1 reads SQVTM; CDR2 reads ANQGSEA. Trimming removed 4 bases from V and 2 bases from J; junction bases left unmatched: 7. The CDR3 has 15 residues. The CDR3 DNA sequence: TGCAGCGTTGGTTCAGCGGGGGGCCTCACAGATACGCAGTATTTT. Protein: CSVGSAGGLTDTQYF.

This rearrangement joins TRBV19 to TRBJ1-5; D not certain. Germline V gene lookup returns CDR1 LNHDA and CDR2 SQIVND (reference sequence). The CDR3 totals 13 residues. V was shortened by 0 bases and J by 5 bases, with 5 bases between the two germline ends. The CDR3 here is CASSIEIDQPQHF. The CDR3 nucleotides read TGTGCCAGTAGTATAGAAATAGATCAGCCCCAGCATTTT.

The chain couples TRBV5-1 to TRBJ2-3; no firm D call. This CDR3 has 14 residues. Between the trimmed V and J ends, which lost 0 bases and 0 bases, there was a span of 5 bases. Germline V lookup: CDR1 SGHRS, CDR2 YFSETQ. The CDR3 here is CASSLDTSTDTQYF. CDR3 DNA sequence: TGCGCCAGCAGCTTGGACACAAGCACAGATACGCAGTATTTT.

The chain has TRBV24-1 and TRBJ2-5; D call uncertain. Trimming pared 1 base from V and 4 bases from J, leaving 3 bases between. Germline CDR1 and CDR2: KGHDR and SFDVKD. The length of the CDR3 is 12 residues. Here the CDR3 DNA reads TGTGCCACCAGTGATTTTGGAGAGACCCAGTACTTC. Translating gives CATSDFGETQYF.

V usage is TRBV7-9 and J usage is TRBJ1-1; 7 nucleotides agree with TRBD1. Looked up from germline, CDR1 is SEHNR and CDR2 is FQNEAQ (reference sequence). Trimming at V came to 6 bases and at J to 11 bases, leaving 9 bases not matched to a gene. The CDR3 is 12 residues long. The CDR3 region is CASSFSGQKAFF. CDR3 bases: TGTGCCAGCAGTTTTTCGGGACAGAAGGCTTTCTTT. The full variable domain, with the rest looked up from reference TRBV7-9 and TRBJ1-1, is DTGVSQNPRHKITKRGQNVTFRCDPISEHNRLYWYRQTLGQGPEFLTYFQNEAQLEKSRLLSDRFSAERPKGSFSTLEIQRTEQGDSAMYLCASSFSGQKAFFGQGTRLTVV.

This sequence joins TRBV7-9 and TRBJ2-4, with 7 bases aligning to TRBD1. V lost 3 bases, J lost 4 bases, and 6 bases stayed unmatched. This CDR3 spans 15 amino acids. CDR1 and CDR2 from the germline V gene are SEHNR and FQNEAQ (reference sequence). The DNA of the CDR3 is TGTGCCAGCAGCTTCACTGGCAGGGGGAAAAACATTCAGTACTTC. Amino acid sequence: CASSFTGRGKNIQYF. Supplemented by reference TRBV7-9 and TRBJ2-4, the full variable domain reads DTGVSQNPRHKITKRGQNVTFRCDPISEHNRLYWYRQTLGQGPEFLTYFQNEAQLEKSRLLSDRFSAERPKGSFSTLEIQRTEQGDSAMYLCASSFTGRGKNIQYFGAGTRLSVL.

The chain links TRBV5-1 to TRBJ1-1; no reliable D call. Per germline, CDR1 SGHRS and CDR2 YFSETQ. V lost 6 bases and J lost 1, with 10 bases in between. This CDR3 has 13 amino acids. In DNA, the CDR3 is TGCGCCAGCACCCGGCTCGGGAACACTGAAGCTTTCTTT. Translated: CASTRLGNTEAFF. Full variable domain (remainder filled in from reference TRBV5-1 and TRBJ1-1): KAGVTQTPRYLIKTRGQQVTLSCSPISGHRSVSWYQQTPGQGLQFLFEYFSETQRNKGNFPGRFSGRQFSNSRSEMNVSTLELGDSALYLCASTRLGNTEAFFGQGTRLTVV.

V usage is TRBV12-3 or TRBV12-4 and J usage is TRBJ1-1; no clear D gene. The CDR3 totals 15 residues. Trimming pared 6 bases from V and 4 bases from J, leaving 18 bases between. CDR3 sequence: CASRASGKAGTEAFF. In DNA form, the CDR3 reads TGTGCCAGCAGGGCCTCGGGGAAGGCGGGCACTGAAGCTTTCTTT.

The V call is TRBV20-1, the J call TRBJ2-7; TRBD1 matches at 9 bases. V lost 6 bases to trimming and J lost 5 bases; unmatched junction nucleotides: 14. Germline CDR1 and CDR2: DFQATT and SNEGSKA (reference sequence). The CDR3 has 15 residues. The CDR3 DNA follows: TGCAGTGCATACAGACGGGACAGGGCAGTCCACGAGCAGTACTTC. The encoded protein is CSAYRRDRAVHEQYF.

The chain has TRBV7-9 and TRBJ2-1; 8 bases are a match to TRBD2. Germline loops: CDR1 SEHNR, CDR2 FQNEAQ (reference sequence). Trimming at V came to 3 bases and at J to 4 bases, leaving 11 bases not matched to a gene. The CDR3 sequence is 17 residues long. The CDR3 region has the DNA TGTGCCAGCAGCTTGTCTCGCGGGGGGCTACCGTACAATGAGCAGTTCTTC. Translated, it gives CASSLSRGGLPYNEQFF.

The chain recombines TRBV5-6 with TRBJ1-1; D is unresolved. The ends were cut back, 0 bases at V and 0 bases at J, with 12 bases in the middle. This CDR3 has 16 residues. The germline V gene encodes CDR1 SGHDT and CDR2 YYEEEE. In DNA form, the CDR3 reads TGTGCCAGCAGCTTGGCCAATCGGGCCTTGAACACTGAAGCTTTCTTT. This translates into CASSLANRALNTEAFF.

The rearrangement links TRBV7-2 to TRBJ2-5; the D is unclear. Trimming pared 3 bases from V and 0 bases from J, leaving 5 bases between. The CDR3 is made up of 13 amino acids. Germline CDR1 reads SGHTA; CDR2 reads FQGNSA. The DNA of the CDR3 is TGTGCCAGCAGCTTCCTGAACCAAGAGACCCAGTACTTC. Translated, it gives CASSFLNQETQYF.

The rearrangement joins TRBV11-2 to TRBJ2-2; D ambiguous. The CDR3 sequence is 13 residues long. Germline V gene sequence: CDR1 SGHAT, CDR2 FQNNGV. Trimming took 0 bases from V and 5 from J, leaving 4 bases between them. The CDR3 is CASSLDVTGELFF. The CDR3, as DNA: TGTGCCAGCAGCTTAGACGTGACCGGGGAGCTGTTTTTT.

The genes are TRBV19 and TRBJ1-5; 8 positions agree with TRBD1. With V trimmed by 6 bases and J by 6 bases, 7 bases remained unmatched. CDR1 is LNHDA and CDR2 is SQIVND in the germline V gene (reference sequence). The CDR3 contains 14 residues. This chain's CDR3 is CASSSTGTGQPQHF. CDR3 DNA sequence: TGTGCCAGTAGCTCGACAGGGACAGGTCAGCCCCAGCATTTT.

This chain links TRBV5-1 with TRBJ1-6; TRBD1 matches at 8 bases. CDR3 length: 15 residues. After removal of 2 bases from V and 9 bases from J, the junction contained 7 bases not matched to a gene. Looked up from germline, CDR1 is SGHRS and CDR2 is YFSETQ. This CDR3 reads CASSLGQGVGSPLHF. The CDR3 DNA reads as TGCGCCAGCAGCTTAGGACAGGGTGTCGGTTCACCCCTCCACTTT. Variable domain in full (rest from reference TRBV5-1 and TRBJ1-6): KAGVTQTPRYLIKTRGQQVTLSCSPISGHRSVSWYQQTPGQGLQFLFEYFSETQRNKGNFPGRFSGRQFSNSRSEMNVSTLELGDSALYLCASSLGQGVGSPLHFGNGTRLTVT.

V is TRBV5-1 and J is TRBJ2-7; 11 nucleotides align to TRBD1. Germline CDR1 and CDR2: SGHRS and YFSETQ. V lost 4 bases, J lost 6 bases, and 12 bases stayed unmatched. The CDR3 length is 16 residues. CDR3 DNA: TGCGCCAGCAGCATCGGACAGGGGGCGGCTCAAGGCGAGCAGTACTTC. Translated: CASSIGQGAAQGEQYF.

The CDR3 reads CASSQVHGYTEAFF. DNA of the CDR3: TGTGCCAGCAGCCAAGTACACGGTTACACTGAAGCTTTCTTT. The V and J genes are TRBV3-1 and TRBJ1-1; the D is unclear. The CDR3 is 14 amino acids. Germline V gives CDR1 LGHDT, CDR2 YNNKEL (reference sequence). V was clipped by 1 base and J by 3 bases, with 9 bases between them.